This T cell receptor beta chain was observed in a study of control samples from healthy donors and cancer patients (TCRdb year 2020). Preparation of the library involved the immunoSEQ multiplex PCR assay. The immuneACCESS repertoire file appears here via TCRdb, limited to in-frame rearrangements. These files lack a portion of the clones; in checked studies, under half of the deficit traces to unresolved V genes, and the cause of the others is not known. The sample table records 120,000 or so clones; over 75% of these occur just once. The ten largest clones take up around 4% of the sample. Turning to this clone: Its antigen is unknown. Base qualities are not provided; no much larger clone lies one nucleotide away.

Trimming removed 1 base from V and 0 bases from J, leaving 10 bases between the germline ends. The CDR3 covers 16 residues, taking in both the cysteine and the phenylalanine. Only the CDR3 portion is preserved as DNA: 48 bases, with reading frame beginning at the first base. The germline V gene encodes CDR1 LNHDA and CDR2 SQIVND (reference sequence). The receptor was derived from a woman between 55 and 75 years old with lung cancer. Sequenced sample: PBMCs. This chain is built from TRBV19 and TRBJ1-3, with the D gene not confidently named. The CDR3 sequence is CASSIVTQSSGNTIYF. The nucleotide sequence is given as TGTGCCAGTAGTATAGTTACGCAAAGCTCTGGAAACACCATATATTTT.